Listed below are T cell receptor beta chains from one sample, sequenced in a study of CD8 T cells in ankylosing spondylitis. TCRdb analysed the 5' RACE reads with MiXCR anew, one entry per CDR3 protein. This sample has about 540,000 distinct CDR3 sequences, with roughly an eighth found just once. Sequencing was done on a sample of blood, either unsorted or a sorted T cell fraction (not recorded which). Receptors originate from a male donor with ankylosing spondylitis. Each CDR3 is given with its conserved first and last residue. A D gene is named only where the DNA matches it firmly. Clone size is not always given. Where it is, it says once, few, many or a class for expanded clones.

v_gene: TRBV20-1
j_gene: TRBJ2-2
len: 11
d_gene: .
abundance: many
CDR3aa: CSARHRGELFF
CDR3nt: TGCAGTGCTAGACACCGCGGGGAGCTGTTTTTT

v_gene: TRBV4-2
j_gene: TRBJ2-1
len: 13
d_gene: TRBD1
abundance: .
CDR3aa: CASSQDSRGRLFF
CDR3nt: TGTGCCAGCAGCCAAGATAGCAGGGGGCGCTTGTTCTTC

v_gene: TRBV7-9
j_gene: TRBJ2-1
len: 14
d_gene: TRBD2
abundance: .
CDR3aa: CASSRGGAYNEQFF
CDR3nt: TGTGCCAGCAGCCGGGGGGGCGCTTACAATGAGCAGTTCTTC

v_gene: TRBV5-1
j_gene: TRBJ2-7
len: 16
d_gene: TRBD2
abundance: many
CDR3aa: CASSVTSGVLSYEQYF
CDR3nt: TGCGCCAGCAGCGTGACTAGCGGGGTCCTCTCCTACGAGCAGTACTTC

v_gene: TRBV7-8
j_gene: TRBJ2-2
len: 16
d_gene: .
abundance: .
CDR3aa: CASSRVWAEGTGELFF
CDR3nt: TGTGCCAGCAGCCGTGTATGGGCGGAAGGGACCGGGGAGCTGTTTTTT

v_gene: TRBV12-3/TRBV12-4
j_gene: TRBJ2-1
len: 14
d_gene: .
abundance: .
CDR3aa: CASSSSTGYNEQFF
CDR3nt: TGTGCCAGCAGCAGCTCTACAGGGTACAATGAGCAGTTCTTC

v_gene: TRBV3-1
j_gene: TRBJ2-3
len: 16
d_gene: .
abundance: few
CDR3aa: CASSQERWWSTDTQYF
CDR3nt: TGTGCCAGCAGCCAAGAGCGATGGTGGAGCACAGATACGCAGTATTTT

v_gene: TRBV29-1
j_gene: TRBJ2-1
len: 15
d_gene: TRBD2
abundance: many
CDR3aa: CSVETGLALGHEQFF
CDR3nt: TGCAGCGTTGAGACGGGACTAGCTTTGGGGCATGAGCAGTTCTTC

v_gene: TRBV6-5
j_gene: TRBJ2-3
len: 17
d_gene: TRBD1
abundance: once
CDR3aa: CASSYTRDRRGTDTQYF
CDR3nt: TGTGCCAGCAGTTATACCCGGGACAGGCGAGGCACAGATACGCAGTATTTT

v_gene: TRBV12-3/TRBV12-4
j_gene: TRBJ2-5
len: 15
d_gene: TRBD1
abundance: many
CDR3aa: CASSRTGDSWETQYF
CDR3nt: TGTGCCAGCAGTCGGACCGGGGACAGTTGGGAGACCCAGTACTTC

v_gene: TRBV7-9
j_gene: TRBJ2-1
len: 14
d_gene: .
abundance: few
CDR3aa: CASSPGLFDNEQFF
CDR3nt: TGTGCCAGCAGTCCAGGGCTCTTCGACAATGAGCAGTTCTTC

v_gene: TRBV20-1
j_gene: TRBJ2-5
len: 15
d_gene: .
abundance: few
CDR3aa: CSARQPAVNGETQYF
CDR3nt: TGCAGTGCTAGACAGCCAGCGGTAAACGGGGAGACCCAGTACTTC

v_gene: TRBV6-2/TRBV6-3
j_gene: TRBJ2-1
len: 16
d_gene: TRBD2
abundance: .
CDR3aa: CASSSTSGSRSGEQFF
CDR3nt: TGTGCCAGCAGCTCGACTAGCGGGAGTAGAAGTGGTGAGCAGTTCTTC

v_gene: TRBV12-3/TRBV12-4
j_gene: TRBJ2-2
len: 11
d_gene: .
abundance: many
CDR3aa: CASRNTGELFF
CDR3nt: TGTGCCAGCAGGAACACCGGGGAGCTGTTTTTT

v_gene: TRBV29-1
j_gene: TRBJ1-2
len: 11
d_gene: .
abundance: many
CDR3aa: CSVRTVDGYTF
CDR3nt: TGCAGCGTTAGGACAGTGGATGGCTACACCTTC

v_gene: TRBV6-1
j_gene: TRBJ2-1
len: 15
d_gene: TRBD2
abundance: few
CDR3aa: CASSLTSGSPLEQFF
CDR3nt: TGTGCCAGCAGCCTGACTAGCGGGAGTCCCTTGGAGCAGTTCTTC

v_gene: TRBV30
j_gene: TRBJ1-5
len: 13
d_gene: .
abundance: .
CDR3aa: CAWSSASNQPQHF
CDR3nt: TGTGCCTGGAGTTCAGCTAGCAATCAGCCCCAGCATTTT